This TCR beta chain was documented in a study of vaccination and CD4 T cells after COVID-19. Overall study: Overlapping spike peptides served as the stimulus for the cells. These peptides came from SARS-CoV-2 and from the common cold coronaviruses HCoV-NL63, HCoV-OC43 and HCoV-229E. Controls had a CEFX pool, an HIV-1 Nef pool, or no peptide added.

Germline CDR1 is DFQATT and CDR2 is SNEGSKA (reference sequence). The ends were cut back, 7 bases at V and 1 base at J, with 16 bases in the middle. The CDR3 extends over 14 amino acids. The Oncomine TCR Beta short-read assay was what sequenced the DNA obtained from cultured CD4+ T cells. Using its own MiXCR run on the PCR reads, TCRdb lists one record per CDR3 protein. The sample has about 20,000 distinct CDR3 sequences; less than 55% are singletons. In the case of this clonotype: The antigen remains undetermined.

The treatment was: roughly ten-day PBMC culture with coronavirus spike peptide pools or control peptides (ViraFEST assay). Sequenced: CD4+ T cells from blood, cultured in vitro. This chain links TRBV20-1 with TRBJ1-1; possibly TRBD1 for D (5 bases). The origin of this receptor is a human donor who had recovered from COVID-19. CDR3 sequence: CSVKEGAANTEAFF. In nucleotides, the CDR3 is TGCAGTGTTAAAGAAGGGGCAGCGAACACTGAAGCTTTCTTT.